This is a list of T cell receptor beta chains from one sample in a study of shared T cell receptors in the human thymus. Profiled with immunoSEQ multiplex PCR; TCRdb holds only in-frame clones, not every one. The table includes some 400,000 clones, roughly 94% detected once. Sequenced material: thymocytes. The receptors shown here come from a human donor. Each CDR3 is given with its conserved first and last residue. A D gene is named only where the DNA matches it firmly. Rows may omit the clone size; those that give it use once, few, many or a size class.

v_call: TRBV7-2; j_call: TRBJ2-1; d_call: TRBD2; clone_size: NA; cdr3_nt: TGTGCCAGCAGCCTAGACCGGGAGGATAGCTCCTACAATGAGCAGTTCTTC; cdr3_aa: CASSLDREDSSYNEQFF
v_call: TRBV2; j_call: TRBJ1-3; d_call: NA; clone_size: NA; cdr3_nt: TGTGCCAGCAGTGAGAGTGGACGGACCTCTGGAAACACCATATATTTT; cdr3_aa: CASSESGRTSGNTIYF
v_call: TRBV9; j_call: TRBJ1-2; d_call: NA; clone_size: NA; cdr3_nt: TGTGCCAGCAGCGCCCAGACGTACAGCAACTATGGCTACACCTTC; cdr3_aa: CASSAQTYSNYGYTF
v_call: TRBV27; j_call: TRBJ2-1; d_call: NA; clone_size: NA; cdr3_nt: TGTGCCAGCAGCTCCTCCCCCGGGACATTCTACAATGAGCAGTTCTTC; cdr3_aa: CASSSSPGTFYNEQFF
v_call: TRBV12-5; j_call: TRBJ2-6; d_call: NA; clone_size: NA; cdr3_nt: TGTGCTAGTACTTTGCAAAGGGACACTGGGGCCAACGTCCTGACTTTC; cdr3_aa: CASTLQRDTGANVLTF
v_call: TRBV27; j_call: TRBJ2-5; d_call: NA; clone_size: once; cdr3_nt: TGTGCCAGCAAGGGAGAGACCCAGTACTTC; cdr3_aa: CASKGETQYF
v_call: TRBV11-2; j_call: TRBJ2-4; d_call: TRBD1; clone_size: NA; cdr3_nt: TGTGCCAGCAGCTTAGAGGACAGGGTTAATCTTCAGTACTTC; cdr3_aa: CASSLEDRVNLQYF
v_call: TRBV19; j_call: TRBJ2-5; d_call: TRBD2; clone_size: NA; cdr3_nt: TGTGCCAGTAGCAGCGGGAGGGGAGAGACCCAGTACTTC; cdr3_aa: CASSSGRGETQYF
v_call: TRBV5-8; j_call: TRBJ2-1; d_call: NA; clone_size: NA; cdr3_nt: TGTGCCAGCAGCTCTGGTTGTGGTCACAATGAGCAGTTCTTC; cdr3_aa: CASSSGCGHNEQFF
v_call: TRBV28; j_call: TRBJ2-1; d_call: TRBD2; clone_size: once; cdr3_nt: TGTGCCAGCAGGGATATTAGCGGGGGCTCCTACAATGAGCAGTTCTTC; cdr3_aa: CASRDISGGSYNEQFF
v_call: TRBV6-5; j_call: TRBJ1-1; d_call: NA; clone_size: NA; cdr3_nt: TGTGCCAGCAGTTACACAGGTGAAGCTTTCTTT; cdr3_aa: CASSYTGEAFF
v_call: TRBV7-4; j_call: TRBJ2-1; d_call: NA; clone_size: NA; cdr3_nt: TGTGCCAGCAGCTCGGACAGCCGGTTAACGTTCTTC; cdr3_aa: CASSSDSRLTFF
v_call: TRBV28; j_call: TRBJ2-7; d_call: TRBD1; clone_size: NA; cdr3_nt: TGTGCCAGCAGTTTAGGTTCGGTCCGGGACAGGTTCTACTCCTACGAGCAGTACTTC; cdr3_aa: CASSLGSVRDRFYSYEQYF
v_call: TRBV30; j_call: TRBJ2-7; d_call: TRBD2; clone_size: NA; cdr3_nt: TGTGCCTGGAGCGAACCTTTGGGGGGAGCGGGGGAGCAGTACTTC; cdr3_aa: CAWSEPLGGAGEQYF
v_call: TRBV4-3; j_call: TRBJ2-5; d_call: NA; clone_size: NA; cdr3_nt: TGCGCCAGCAGCCAAGATTTGGATAGGTATGAGACCCAGTACTTC; cdr3_aa: CASSQDLDRYETQYF
v_call: TRBV30; j_call: TRBJ1-4; d_call: NA; clone_size: NA; cdr3_nt: TGTGCCTGGAGTGTGGGGGGGGCGGACGGTGAAAAACTGTTTTTT; cdr3_aa: CAWSVGGADGEKLFF
v_call: TRBV9; j_call: TRBJ2-6; d_call: TRBD2; clone_size: NA; cdr3_nt: TGTGCCAGCAGCCCCCGTCGGACTAGCGGGCGCCGCTCTGGGGCCAACGTCCTGACTTTC; cdr3_aa: CASSPRRTSGRRSGANVLTF
v_call: TRBV7-2; j_call: TRBJ2-1; d_call: TRBD2; clone_size: NA; cdr3_nt: TGTGCCAGCAGCGCCCTAGCGGGAGGGCCGGGTGAGCAGTTCTTC; cdr3_aa: CASSALAGGPGEQFF
v_call: TRBV4-1; j_call: TRBJ2-7; d_call: TRBD2; clone_size: NA; cdr3_nt: TGCGCCAGCAGCCCCACTAGCGGGAGGAACGAGCAGTACTTC; cdr3_aa: CASSPTSGRNEQYF
v_call: TRBV18; j_call: TRBJ2-2; d_call: TRBD2; clone_size: NA; cdr3_nt: TGTGCCAGCTCACCACCACTAGCGGGACGGACCGGGGAGCTGTTTTTT; cdr3_aa: CASSPPLAGRTGELFF
v_call: TRBV7-2; j_call: TRBJ2-2; d_call: NA; clone_size: NA; cdr3_nt: TGTGCCAGCAGCCCGAAAACAGGAAGTAACACCGGGGAGCTGTTTTTT; cdr3_aa: CASSPKTGSNTGELFF
v_call: TRBV7-2; j_call: TRBJ2-4; d_call: NA; clone_size: NA; cdr3_nt: TGTGCCAGCAGCGACGTAGCGAGGGGAGCGGGAGCCAAAAACATTCAGTACTTC; cdr3_aa: CASSDVARGAGAKNIQYF
v_call: TRBV19; j_call: TRBJ1-3; d_call: TRBD1; clone_size: NA; cdr3_nt: TGTGCCAGTAGTATAGCAGGGACAGGGGACCTGAACACCATATATTTT; cdr3_aa: CASSIAGTGDLNTIYF
v_call: TRBV10-2; j_call: TRBJ2-2; d_call: TRBD2; clone_size: NA; cdr3_nt: TGCGCCAGCAGTGTGCCCCTAGCGGGAGGGTGGACCGGGGAGCTGTTTTTT; cdr3_aa: CASSVPLAGGWTGELFF
v_call: TRBV5-4; j_call: TRBJ1-2; d_call: TRBD1; clone_size: NA; cdr3_nt: TGTGCCAGCAGCGCGGGACAGGGTAACTATGGCTACACCTTC; cdr3_aa: CASSAGQGNYGYTF
v_call: TRBV30; j_call: TRBJ2-1; d_call: NA; clone_size: NA; cdr3_nt: TGTGCCTGGAGCGCCATGGGGGACACTGGGGCCAATGAGCAGTTCTTC; cdr3_aa: CAWSAMGDTGANEQFF
v_call: TRBV15; j_call: TRBJ1-4; d_call: NA; clone_size: NA; cdr3_nt: TGTGCCACCAGCTACATGCCCATGAATGAAAAACTGTTTTTT; cdr3_aa: CATSYMPMNEKLFF
v_call: TRBV6-4; j_call: TRBJ2-7; d_call: NA; clone_size: NA; cdr3_nt: TGTGCCAGCAGTGACTCGACGGCAAGAGGTATCTACGAGCAGTACTTC; cdr3_aa: CASSDSTARGIYEQYF
v_call: TRBV9; j_call: TRBJ2-1; d_call: NA; clone_size: NA; cdr3_nt: TGTGCCAGCAGCGTAGAGATGCCTTCCTACAATGAGCAGTTCTTC; cdr3_aa: CASSVEMPSYNEQFF
v_call: TRBV7-6; j_call: TRBJ1-4; d_call: NA; clone_size: once; cdr3_nt: TGTGCCAGCAGCTTAGTATACAAGACGCCGATCGGTGAAAAACTGTTTTTT; cdr3_aa: CASSLVYKTPIGEKLFF
v_call: TRBV9; j_call: TRBJ1-1; d_call: NA; clone_size: NA; cdr3_nt: TGTGCCACCACCAAAGGGGGCACTGAAGCTTTCTTT; cdr3_aa: CATTKGGTEAFF
v_call: TRBV7-9; j_call: TRBJ1-5; d_call: NA; clone_size: once; cdr3_nt: TGTGCCAGCAGCCCAATAGACAGACAGAATCAGCCCCAGCATTTT; cdr3_aa: CASSPIDRQNQPQHF
v_call: TRBV5-6; j_call: TRBJ1-2; d_call: TRBD1; clone_size: NA; cdr3_nt: TGTGCCAGCAGCTTCCCGGGACAGCCCTACTACACCTTC; cdr3_aa: CASSFPGQPYYTF
v_call: TRBV6-6; j_call: TRBJ1-5; d_call: NA; clone_size: NA; cdr3_nt: TGTGCCAGCAGTTACTCTGGCAGTCTTCAGCCCCAGCATTTT; cdr3_aa: CASSYSGSLQPQHF
v_call: TRBV28; j_call: TRBJ2-2; d_call: TRBD1; clone_size: NA; cdr3_nt: TGTGCCAGCAGTCTCCCGGGACAGGGGCCCCCCGGGGTCACCGGGGAGCTGTTTTTT; cdr3_aa: CASSLPGQGPPGVTGELFF